This T cell receptor beta chain originates from a study of blood T cells in healthy people across ages. Trimming removed 6 bases from V and 1 base from J, with 10 bases in between. The CDR3 loop spans 14 amino acids. Germline loops: CDR1 MNHNY, CDR2 SVGAGI (reference sequence). Then a second PCR, running about 7 to 11 cycles, was carried out with a sample-barcoded 5' primer and a J-beta primer mix. Every cDNA was tagged by a template-switch adaptor with 12 random nucleotides. Every sample returned 2.5 million or more CDR3-containing paired-end reads. From the 5' RACE reads, TCRdb called clonotypes with MiXCR, one entry per CDR3 protein. The repertoire has some 1.5 million distinct CDR3 sequences, under 55% of them found once; the top ten carry around 4%. This clonotype came up a few times. Its antigen remains unidentified. Overall study findings and caveats: Diversity of TCR beta correlated strongly with naive T cell percentage.

The clonotype originates from a woman aged 18-30 years in good health. This rearrangement joins TRBV6-6 to TRBJ2-4, with D unresolved. The sequenced material came from blood. CDR3 in amino acids: CASSRPLAKNIQYF. DNA for the CDR3: TGTGCCAGCAGCAGGCCTCTTGCCAAAAACATTCAGTACTTC.